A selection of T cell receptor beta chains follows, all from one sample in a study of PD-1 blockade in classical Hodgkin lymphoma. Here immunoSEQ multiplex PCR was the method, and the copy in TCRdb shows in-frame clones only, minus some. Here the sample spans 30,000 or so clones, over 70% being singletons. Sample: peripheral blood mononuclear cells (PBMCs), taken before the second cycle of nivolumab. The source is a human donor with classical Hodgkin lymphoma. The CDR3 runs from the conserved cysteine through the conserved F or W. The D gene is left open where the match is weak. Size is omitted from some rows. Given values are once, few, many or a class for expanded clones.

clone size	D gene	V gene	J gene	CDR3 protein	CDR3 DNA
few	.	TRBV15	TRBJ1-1	CATSSPARNTEAFF	TGTGCCACCAGCAGCCCCGCCAGGAACACTGAAGCTTTCTTT
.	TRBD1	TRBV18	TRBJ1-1	CASSPGQANTEAFF	TGTGCCAGCTCACCCGGACAGGCGAACACTGAAGCTTTCTTT
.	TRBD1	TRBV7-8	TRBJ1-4	CASSAGQINEKLFF	TGTGCCAGCAGCGCGGGACAGATAAATGAAAAACTGTTTTTT
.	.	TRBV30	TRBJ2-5	CAWTPVGAQETQYF	TGTGCCTGGACCCCCGTGGGGGCCCAAGAGACCCAGTACTTC
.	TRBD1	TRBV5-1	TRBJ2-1	CASSPSGQGRDEQFF	TGCGCCAGCAGCCCCTCGGGACAGGGAAGGGATGAGCAGTTCTTC
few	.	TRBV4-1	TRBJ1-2	CASSQALGQGHGYTF	TGCGCCAGCAGCCAAGCCCTAGGCCAGGGGCATGGCTACACCTTC
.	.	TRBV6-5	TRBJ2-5	CASSYIQKETQYF	TGTGCCAGCAGTTACATCCAGAAAGAGACCCAGTACTTC
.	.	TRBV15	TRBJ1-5	CATSGAAYQPQHF	TGTGCCACCAGCGGGGCAGCTTATCAGCCCCAGCATTTT
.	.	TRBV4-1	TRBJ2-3	CASSQGTLDTQYF	TGCGCCAGCAGCCAGGGGACGTTAGATACGCAGTATTTT
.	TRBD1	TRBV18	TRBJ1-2	CASSPKGASYGYTF	TGTGCCAGCTCACCAAAGGGGGCTTCCTATGGCTACACCTTC
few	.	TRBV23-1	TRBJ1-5	CASSPKERCSNQPQHF	TGCGCCAGCAGTCCCAAGGAAAGGTGTAGCAATCAGCCCCAGCATTTT
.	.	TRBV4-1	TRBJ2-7	CASSQGHQGTYEQYF	TGCGCCAGCAGCCAGGGGCACCAGGGTACCTACGAGCAGTACTTC
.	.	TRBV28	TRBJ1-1	CASSPPRPSNTEAFF	TGTGCCAGCAGTCCTCCGCGGCCATCGAACACTGAAGCTTTCTTT
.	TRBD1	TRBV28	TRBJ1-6	CASRTGTGNSPLHF	TGTGCCAGCAGAACCGGGACAGGGAATTCACCCCTCCACTTT
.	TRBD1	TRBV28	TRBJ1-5	CASSLLTGSGNQPQHF	TGTGCCAGCAGTTTATTGACAGGGTCTGGAAATCAGCCCCAGCATTTT
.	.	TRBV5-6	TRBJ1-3	CASSSGLSGNTIYF	TGTGCCAGCAGCTCCGGACTCTCTGGAAACACCATATATTTT
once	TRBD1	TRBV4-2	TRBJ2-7	CASSRITGGSSYEQYF	TGTGCCAGCAGCCGAATTACAGGGGGGAGCTCCTACGAGCAGTACTTC
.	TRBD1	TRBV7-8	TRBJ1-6	CASSLEGTGRPPLHF	TGTGCCAGCAGCTTGGAGGGGACAGGGAGGCCACCCCTCCACTTT
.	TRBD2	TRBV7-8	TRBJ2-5	CASSAGLAGETQYF	TGTGCCAGCAGCGCAGGACTAGCGGGAGAGACCCAGTACTTC
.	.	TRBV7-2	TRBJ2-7	CASSLDSSSYEQYF	TGTGCCAGCAGCTTGGACAGCTCCTCCTACGAGCAGTACTTC
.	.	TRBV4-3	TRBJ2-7	CASSQDRGIGEQYF	TGCGCCAGCAGCCAAGACAGGGGAATTGGGGAGCAGTACTTC